This T cell receptor beta chain is drawn from a study of blood T cell repertoires in COVID-19. This CDR3 spans 13 amino acids. V was shortened by 1 base and J by 4 bases, with 7 bases between the two germline ends. Per germline, CDR1 SQVTM and CDR2 ANQGSEA. Clones were sequenced by immunoSEQ multiplex PCR, and TCRdb holds only the in-frame ones, with some missing. The sample has around 80,000 clones; approximately 82% are singletons. The sample taken for sequencing was peripheral blood. The chain couples TRBV29-1 to TRBJ1-4, with unresolved D. The receptor was derived from a human donor in a cohort sampled during active COVID-19. The CDR3 region is CSVEGGSNEKLFF. In DNA form, the CDR3 reads TGCAGCGTTGAAGGCGGAAGTAATGAAAAACTGTTTTTT.